These 13 T cell receptor beta chains were sequenced from one sample in a study of beta chain features in type 1 diabetes. Every bit of the isolated RNA underwent reverse transcription, so sequencing read expressed TCRB transcripts. The repertoire was sequenced with immunoSEQ multiplex PCR; TCRdb's copy has only in-frame clones and lacks some. The table records more than 300,000 clones, around 12% of them present only once. The sequenced sample was naive CD4+ T cells from blood. These receptors came from a man aged 18-30 years in good health.

This clone was detected a few times. CDR3 nucleotide sequence: TGTGCCAGCAGTCTCGGCAGGTGGTACGAGCAGTACTTC. Its protein is CASSLGRWYEQYF. The chain employs TRBV28 and TRBJ2-7; D not resolved. Trimming left V 5 bases short and J 4 bases short, with 12 bases between. Looked up from germline, CDR1 is MDHEN and CDR2 is SYDVKM. The length of the CDR3 is 13 residues.

V and J are TRBV2 and TRBJ1-6, with D perhaps TRBD1 (5 bases). The CDR3 sequence is 14 residues long. From germline, CDR1 is SNHLY and CDR2 FYNNEI. Trimming took 5 bases from V and 7 from J, leaving 12 bases between them. CDR3 amino acids: CASSFGTENSPLHF. The CDR3 nucleotides are TGTGCCAGCAGTTTCGGGACTGAAAATTCACCCCTCCACTTT.

This chain joins TRBV5-1 and TRBJ2-3, with 9 positions matching TRBD2. The CDR3 sequence is 14 residues long. J lost 7 bases, V lost 6 bases, and 9 bases had no gene match. Germline CDR1 reads SGHRS; CDR2 reads YFSETQ. The CDR3 loop reads CASTLGTSYNTQYF. The CDR3 coding sequence is TGCGCCAGCACCCTCGGGACTAGCTATAATACGCAGTATTTT.

The genes are TRBV19 and TRBJ2-1; the D gene is possibly TRBD1 (6 bases). Germline V gene sequence: CDR1 LNHDA, CDR2 SQIVND (reference sequence). Between the trimmed V and J ends, which lost 5 bases and 6 bases, there was a span of 17 bases. The length of the CDR3 is 15 residues. Here the CDR3 DNA reads TGTGCCAGTAGTCCACGTACAGGGTTAGCCAATGAGCAGTTCTTC. It translates to CASSPRTGLANEQFF.

This chain links TRBV5-8 with TRBJ2-5; D gene ambiguous. The V gene's germline CDR1 is SGHTS and CDR2 YDEGEE. Trimming took off 2 bases at V and 1 base at J, with 6 bases between the two ends. This CDR3 is 13 amino acids long. The CDR3 sequence is CASSFNSQETQYF. CDR3 nucleotides: TGTGCCAGCAGCTTCAACAGCCAAGAGACCCAGTACTTC. The variable domain in full, with the rest retrieved from reference TRBV5-8 and TRBJ2-5, is EAGVTQSPTHLIKTRGQQATLRCSPISGHTSVYWYQQALGLGLQFLLWYDEGEERNRGNFPPRFSGRQFPNYSSELNVNALELEDSALYLCASSFNSQETQYFGPGTRLLVL.

This clone was detected many times. The rearrangement joins TRBV13 to TRBJ2-4, with D maybe TRBD1 (6 bases). Per germline, CDR1 PRHDT and CDR2 FYEKMQ (reference sequence). This CDR3 has 13 amino acids. The V gene lost 5 bases and the J gene lost 8 bases, with 13 bases spanning the gap. In DNA form, the CDR3 reads TGTGCCAGCAGCCTGCGGACAGTTGACATTCAGTACTTC. This gives the protein CASSLRTVDIQYF.

The table lists this clone with a few counts. The J gene is TRBJ2-1, the V gene TRBV7-2; no definite D call. Looked up from germline, CDR1 is SGHTA and CDR2 is FQGNSA. The length of the CDR3 is 14 residues. The V gene lost 3 bases and the J gene lost 7 bases, with 13 bases spanning the gap. CDR3 sequence: CASSFLSWANEQFF. In DNA form, the CDR3 reads TGTGCCAGCAGCTTCCTCTCCTGGGCGAATGAGCAGTTCTTC.

This rearrangement joins TRBV15 to TRBJ1-2; D is perhaps TRBD1 (5 bases). Germline CDR1 reads LNHNV; CDR2 reads YYDKDF (reference sequence). V was clipped by 1 base and J by 6 bases, with 9 bases between them. The CDR3 consists of 13 residues. In nucleotides, the CDR3 is TGTGCCACCAGCAGAGTCAGGGTTGATGGCTACACCTTC. Translating it yields CATSRVRVDGYTF.

This clone was picked up a small number of times. This chain links TRBV7-6 with TRBJ2-5, with TRBD2 as a possible D gene (5 bases). With 5 bases removed from V and 0 bases from J, the gap between germline ends came to 7 bases. Germline CDR1 and CDR2: SGHVS and FNYEAQ. The CDR3 is made up of 13 amino acids. Written as DNA, the CDR3 is TGTGCCAGCAGCCGGACTCACCAAGAGACCCAGTACTTC. Encoded protein: CASSRTHQETQYF.

A few counts support this clone. Other DNA sequences in the same sample also yield this CDR3. V is TRBV6-5 and J is TRBJ2-3; 10 bases fit TRBD1. With 6 bases clipped from V and 3 bases from J, the junction kept 0 bases outside the gene matches. CDR1 MNHEY and CDR2 SVGAGI come from the germline V gene. The CDR3 consists of 13 residues. The CDR3 reads CASRGQGTDTQYF. DNA for the CDR3: TGTGCCAGCAGGGGACAGGGGACAGATACGCAGTATTTT.

The rearrangement uses TRBV2 and TRBJ2-1; TRBD2 matches 14 bases. The germline CDR1 and CDR2 sequences are SNHLY and FYNNEI. The CDR3 runs 15 residues. V shed 4 bases, J shed 9 bases, and the junction held 5 bases outside the gene matches. Written as DNA, the CDR3 is TGTGCCAGCAGTGGACTAGCGGGGGGGCCTGGTGAGCAGTTCTTC. It yields the protein CASSGLAGGPGEQFF.

The J gene is TRBJ2-3, the V gene TRBV28; 12 nucleotides agree with TRBD2. Germline V gives CDR1 MDHEN, CDR2 SYDVKM. The CDR3 has 18 residues. After removal of 2 bases from V and 7 bases from J, the junction contained 13 bases not matched to a gene. The CDR3 loop is CASSLPSGGVRNRNTQYF. The CDR3 region has the DNA TGTGCCAGCAGTTTACCTAGCGGGGGGGTTAGGAATAGGAATACGCAGTATTTT.

The rearrangement uses TRBV7-6 and TRBJ2-5, with TRBD2 matching over 11 bases. V trimming: 6 bases; J trimming: 4 bases; junction bases outside the gene matches: 10. CDR1 and CDR2 from the germline V gene are SGHVS and FNYEAQ. The CDR3 spans 16 residues. This CDR3 reads CASSLGALAGGETQYF. The CDR3 DNA is TGTGCCAGCAGTCTGGGGGCCCTAGCGGGAGGAGAGACCCAGTACTTC.